This T cell receptor beta chain was profiled in a study of shared clonotypes between healthy human individuals. Study results and caveats: With few donors, the genetic and exposure-history diversity represented was limited. Estimated richness was generally greater in naive than memory subsets.

In regard to this clone: Its matching antigen is unknown. Other nucleotide sequences from this sample produce the same CDR3.

Profiling relied on immunoSEQ multiplex PCR, and the TCRdb table lists in-frame clones only, not all of them. The data contain approximately 2,300,000 clones, just under 95% of them singletons. The junction had 1 base not matched to a gene; V was cut back by 4 bases and J by 4 bases. The CDR3 totals 12 residues. Germline lookup yields CDR1 SGHAT and CDR2 FQNNGV. The V gene is TRBV11-2, the J gene TRBJ2-7; TRBD1 matches at 7 bases. The sequence came from a man aged 18 to 30 in good health. Some clones in this sample may be carry-over from other donors' samples. The sequencing input was naive CD4+ T cells from PBMCs. Subset given: CD45RA+ positively selected. The CDR3: CASSSQGYEQYF. CDR3 nucleotides: TGTGCCAGCAGCTCACAGGGGTACGAGCAGTACTTC.